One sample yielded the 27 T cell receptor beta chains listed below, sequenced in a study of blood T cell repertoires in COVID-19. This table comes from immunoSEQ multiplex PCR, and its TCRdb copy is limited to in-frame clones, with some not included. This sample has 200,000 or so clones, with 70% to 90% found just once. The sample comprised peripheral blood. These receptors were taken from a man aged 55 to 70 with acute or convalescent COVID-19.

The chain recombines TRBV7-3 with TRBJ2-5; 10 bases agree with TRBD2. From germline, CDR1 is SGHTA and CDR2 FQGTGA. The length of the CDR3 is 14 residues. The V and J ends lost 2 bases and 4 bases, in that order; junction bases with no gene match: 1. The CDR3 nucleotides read TGTGCCAGCAGCTTACTAGCGGGAGTAGAGACCCAGTACTTC. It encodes CASSLLAGVETQYF.

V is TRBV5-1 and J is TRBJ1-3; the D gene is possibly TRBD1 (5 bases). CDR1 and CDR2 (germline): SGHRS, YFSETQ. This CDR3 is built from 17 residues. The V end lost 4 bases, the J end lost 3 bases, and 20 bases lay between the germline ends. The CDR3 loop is CASSQDNFLRSGNTIYF. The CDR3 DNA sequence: TGCGCCAGCAGCCAGGACAATTTCTTAAGGAGTGGAAACACCATATATTTT.

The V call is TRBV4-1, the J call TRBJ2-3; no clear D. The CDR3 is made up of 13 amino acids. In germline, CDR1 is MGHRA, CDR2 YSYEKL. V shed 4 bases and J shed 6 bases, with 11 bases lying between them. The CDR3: CASSPPFSDTQYF. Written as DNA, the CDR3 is TGCGCCAGCAGCCCCCCCTTCTCCGATACGCAGTATTTT.

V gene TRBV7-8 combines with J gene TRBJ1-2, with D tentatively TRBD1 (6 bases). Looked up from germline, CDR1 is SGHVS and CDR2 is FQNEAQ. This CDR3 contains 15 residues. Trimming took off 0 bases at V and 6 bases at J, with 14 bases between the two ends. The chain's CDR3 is CASSLARRGGNGYTF. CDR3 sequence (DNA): TGTGCCAGCAGCTTAGCCCGCAGGGGAGGGAATGGCTACACCTTC.

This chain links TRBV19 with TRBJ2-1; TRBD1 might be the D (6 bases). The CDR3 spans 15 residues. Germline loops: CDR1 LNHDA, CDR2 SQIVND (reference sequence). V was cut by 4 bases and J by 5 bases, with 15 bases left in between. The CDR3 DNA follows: TGTGCCAGTAGTACCGGACAGCTCCTAAACAATGAGCAGTTCTTC. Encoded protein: CASSTGQLLNNEQFF.

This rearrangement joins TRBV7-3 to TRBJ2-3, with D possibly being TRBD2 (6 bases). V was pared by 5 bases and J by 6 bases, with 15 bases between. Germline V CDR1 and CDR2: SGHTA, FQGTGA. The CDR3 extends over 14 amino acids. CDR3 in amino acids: CASSPAGFRDTQYF. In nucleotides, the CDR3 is TGTGCCAGCAGCCCCGCGGGGTTTCGGGATACGCAGTATTTT.

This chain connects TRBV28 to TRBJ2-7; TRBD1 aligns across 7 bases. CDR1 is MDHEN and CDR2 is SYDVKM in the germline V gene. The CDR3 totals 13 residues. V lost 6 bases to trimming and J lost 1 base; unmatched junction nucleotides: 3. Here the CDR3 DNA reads TGTGCCAGCAGACCGGGACAGTCCTACGAGCAGTACTTC. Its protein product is CASRPGQSYEQYF.

CDR3 amino acids: CASSQPTGTSRSYEQYF. The CDR3 DNA reads as TGTGCCAGCAGCCAACCAACGGGGACTAGCCGTTCCTACGAGCAGTACTTC. V and J are TRBV3-1 (or the pseudogene TRBV3-2) and TRBJ2-7; 9 bases are a match to TRBD2. Per the germline V gene, CDR1 is LGHDT and CDR2 is YNNKEL (reference sequence). Trimming removed 2 bases from V and 1 base from J; junction bases left unmatched: 9. CDR3 length: 17 amino acids.

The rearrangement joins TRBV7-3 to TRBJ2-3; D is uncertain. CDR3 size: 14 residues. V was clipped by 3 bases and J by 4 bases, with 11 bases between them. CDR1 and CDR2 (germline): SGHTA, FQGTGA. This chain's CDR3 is CASSFGGSADTQYF. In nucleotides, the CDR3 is TGTGCCAGCAGCTTTGGCGGAAGCGCAGATACGCAGTATTTT.

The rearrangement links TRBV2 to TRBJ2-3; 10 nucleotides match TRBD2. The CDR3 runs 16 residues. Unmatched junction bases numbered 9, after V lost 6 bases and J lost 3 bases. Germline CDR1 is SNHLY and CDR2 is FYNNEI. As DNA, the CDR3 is TGTGCCAGCAGACTTACTAGCGGGATAAAGACAGATACGCAGTATTTT. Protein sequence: CASRLTSGIKTDTQYF.

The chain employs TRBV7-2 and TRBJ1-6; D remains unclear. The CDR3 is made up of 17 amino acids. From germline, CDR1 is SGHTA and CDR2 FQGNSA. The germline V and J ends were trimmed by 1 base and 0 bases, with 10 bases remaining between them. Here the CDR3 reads CASSLGGRSSYNSPLHF. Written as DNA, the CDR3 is TGTGCCAGCAGCTTAGGTGGCCGAAGCTCCTATAATTCACCCCTCCACTTT.

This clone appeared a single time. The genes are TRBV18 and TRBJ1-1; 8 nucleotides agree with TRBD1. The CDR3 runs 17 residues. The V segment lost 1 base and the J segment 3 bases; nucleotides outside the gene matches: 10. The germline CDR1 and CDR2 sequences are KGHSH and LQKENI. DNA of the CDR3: TGTGCCAGCTCACCACGGACAGGGAGAGGGGGGGACACTGAAGCTTTCTTT. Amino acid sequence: CASSPRTGRGGDTEAFF.

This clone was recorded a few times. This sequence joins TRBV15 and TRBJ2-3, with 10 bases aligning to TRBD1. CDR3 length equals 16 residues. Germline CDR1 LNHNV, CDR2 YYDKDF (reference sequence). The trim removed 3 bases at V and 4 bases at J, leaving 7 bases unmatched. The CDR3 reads CATSSSPGQGPDTQYF. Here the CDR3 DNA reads TGTGCCACCAGCAGTTCACCGGGACAGGGGCCAGATACGCAGTATTTT. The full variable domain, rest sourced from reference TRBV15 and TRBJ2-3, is DAMVIQNPRYQVTQFGKPVTLSCSQTLNHNVMYWYQQKSSQAPKLLFHYYDKDFNNEADTPDNFQSRRPNTSFCFLDIRSPGLGDTAMYLCATSSSPGQGPDTQYFGPGTRLTVL.

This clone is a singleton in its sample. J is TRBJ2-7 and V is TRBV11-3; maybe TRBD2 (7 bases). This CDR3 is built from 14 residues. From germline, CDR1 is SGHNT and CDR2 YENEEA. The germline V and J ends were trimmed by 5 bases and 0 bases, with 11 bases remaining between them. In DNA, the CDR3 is TGTGCCAGCAGCCGGGGGGCGAGCTCCTACGAGCAGTACTTC. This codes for CASSRGASSYEQYF.

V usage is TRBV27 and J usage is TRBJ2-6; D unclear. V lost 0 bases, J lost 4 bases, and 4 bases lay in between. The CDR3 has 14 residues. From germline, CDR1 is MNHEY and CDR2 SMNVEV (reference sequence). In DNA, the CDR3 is TGTGCCAGCAGTTTATCGAGCGGGGCCAACGTCCTGACTTTC. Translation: CASSLSSGANVLTF.

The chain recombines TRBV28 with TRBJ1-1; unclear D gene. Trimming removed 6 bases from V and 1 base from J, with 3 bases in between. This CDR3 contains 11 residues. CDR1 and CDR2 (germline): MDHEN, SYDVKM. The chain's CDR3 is CASSWNTEAFF. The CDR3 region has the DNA TGTGCCAGCAGCTGGAACACTGAAGCTTTCTTT.

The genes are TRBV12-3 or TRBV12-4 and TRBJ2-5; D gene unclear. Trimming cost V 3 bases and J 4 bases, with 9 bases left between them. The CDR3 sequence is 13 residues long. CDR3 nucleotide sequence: TGTGCCAGCAGTTTTCTTCTCCGAGAGACCCAGTACTTC. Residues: CASSFLLRETQYF.

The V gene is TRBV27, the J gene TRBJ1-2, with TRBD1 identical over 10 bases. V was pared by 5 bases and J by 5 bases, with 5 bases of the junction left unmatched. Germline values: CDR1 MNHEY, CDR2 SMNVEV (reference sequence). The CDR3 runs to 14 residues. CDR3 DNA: TGTGCCAGCAGTCCGACAGGGGGCAAGTATGGCTACACCTTC. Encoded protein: CASSPTGGKYGYTF.

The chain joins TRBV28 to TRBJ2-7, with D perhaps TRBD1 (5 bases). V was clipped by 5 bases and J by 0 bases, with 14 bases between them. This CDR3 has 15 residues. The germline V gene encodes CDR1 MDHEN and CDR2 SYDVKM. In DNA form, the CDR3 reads TGTGCCAGCAGTCTAAGTTCAGGGATCTCCTACGAGCAGTACTTC. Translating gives CASSLSSGISYEQYF.

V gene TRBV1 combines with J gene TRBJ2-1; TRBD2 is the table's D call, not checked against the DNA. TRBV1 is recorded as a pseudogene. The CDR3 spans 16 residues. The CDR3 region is CTSSQVETSEYNEQFF. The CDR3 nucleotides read TGCACCAGCAGCCAAGTTGAGACTAGCGAGTACAATGAGCAGTTCTTC.

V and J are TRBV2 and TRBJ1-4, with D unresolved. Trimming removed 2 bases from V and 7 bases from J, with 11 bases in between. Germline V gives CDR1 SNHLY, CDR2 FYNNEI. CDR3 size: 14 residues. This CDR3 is CASSEIHRGEKLFF. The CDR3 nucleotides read TGTGCCAGCAGTGAAATCCATCGGGGTGAAAAACTGTTTTTT.

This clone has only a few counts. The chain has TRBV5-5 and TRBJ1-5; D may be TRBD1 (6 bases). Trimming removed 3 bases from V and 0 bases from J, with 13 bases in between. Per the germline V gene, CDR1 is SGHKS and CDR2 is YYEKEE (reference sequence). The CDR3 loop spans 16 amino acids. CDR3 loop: CASSSDRSDSNQPQHF. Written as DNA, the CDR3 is TGTGCCAGCAGCTCCGACAGGTCAGATAGCAATCAGCCCCAGCATTTT.

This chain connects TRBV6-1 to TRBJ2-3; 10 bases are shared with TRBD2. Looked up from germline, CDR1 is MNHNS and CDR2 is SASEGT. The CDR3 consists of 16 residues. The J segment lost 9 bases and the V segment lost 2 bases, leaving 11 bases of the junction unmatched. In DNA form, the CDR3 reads TGTGCCAGCAGTGAATCTTCTAGCGGGAGAACGGGGACGCAGTATTTT. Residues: CASSESSSGRTGTQYF.

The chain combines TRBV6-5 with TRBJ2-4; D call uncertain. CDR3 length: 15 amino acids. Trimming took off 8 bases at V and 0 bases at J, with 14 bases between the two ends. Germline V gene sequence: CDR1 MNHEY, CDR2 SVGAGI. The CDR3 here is CASCISVLAKNIQYF. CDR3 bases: TGTGCCAGCTGTATATCGGTCCTAGCCAAAAACATTCAGTACTTC.

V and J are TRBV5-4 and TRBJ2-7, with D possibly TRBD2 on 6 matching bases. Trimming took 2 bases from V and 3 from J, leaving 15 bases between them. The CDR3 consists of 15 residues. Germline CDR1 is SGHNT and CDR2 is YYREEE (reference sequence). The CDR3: CASSLGGAYRYEQYF. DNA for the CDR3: TGTGCCAGCAGCTTAGGCGGGGCGTATCGCTACGAGCAGTACTTC.

Written as DNA, the CDR3 is TGTGCCAGCAGAGAGGGGAGCGGGGGCAATCAGCCCCAGCATTTT. It yields the protein CASREGSGGNQPQHF. The chain joins TRBV6-5 to TRBJ1-5; possible D gene TRBD1, 5 bases. The CDR3 length is 15 residues. V lost 6 bases to trimming and J lost 2 bases, with 14 bases between them. In germline, CDR1 is MNHEY, CDR2 SVGAGI.

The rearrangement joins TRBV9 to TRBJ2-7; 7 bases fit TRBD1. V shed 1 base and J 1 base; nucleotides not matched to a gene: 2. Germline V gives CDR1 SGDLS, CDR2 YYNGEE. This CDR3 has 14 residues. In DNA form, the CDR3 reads TGTGCCAGCAGCGTAACGGGACAGTCCTACGAGCAGTACTTC. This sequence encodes CASSVTGQSYEQYF.